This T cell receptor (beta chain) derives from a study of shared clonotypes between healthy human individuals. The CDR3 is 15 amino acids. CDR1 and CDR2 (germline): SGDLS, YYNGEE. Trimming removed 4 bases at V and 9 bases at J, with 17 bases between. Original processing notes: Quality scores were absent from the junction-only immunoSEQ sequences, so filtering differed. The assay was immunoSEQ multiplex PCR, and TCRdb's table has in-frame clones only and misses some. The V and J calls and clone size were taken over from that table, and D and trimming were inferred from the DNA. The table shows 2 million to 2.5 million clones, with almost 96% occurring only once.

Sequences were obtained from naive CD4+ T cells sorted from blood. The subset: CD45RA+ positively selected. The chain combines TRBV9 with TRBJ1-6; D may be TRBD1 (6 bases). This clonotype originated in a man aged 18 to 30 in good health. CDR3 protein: CASSPRDTAFSPLHF. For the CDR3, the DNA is TGTGCCAGCAGCCCGCGGGACACAGCATTTTCACCCCTCCACTTT.